The 31 T cell receptor beta chains below come from one sample, sequenced in a study of cytomegalovirus exposure and HLA in healthy donors. The PCR contained 60 Vbeta and 13 Jbeta primers. Measured with immunoSEQ multiplex PCR; TCRdb has only the in-frame clones, and not every one. The sample records 150,000 to 200,000 clones, about two thirds being singletons. Sequenced material: PBMCs. Every receptor here comes from a human donor in good health.

Notes on this clone: The junction departs from germline at one end; a sequencing error may be responsible. J is TRBJ2-7 and V is TRBV4-1, with 8 bases fitting TRBD2. The CDR3 is 15 residues long. Germline values: CDR1 MGHRA, CDR2 YSYEKL. CDR3 loop: CASSPVIAGNYGQYF. The CDR3 DNA reads as TGCGCCAGCAGCCCCGTGATAGCGGGGAACTACGGGCAGTACTTC.

The V and J genes are TRBV4-1 and TRBJ2-3; D is perhaps TRBD2 (5 bases). V was clipped by 1 base and J by 5 bases, with 13 bases between them. The CDR3 has 15 amino acids. Germline CDR1 and CDR2: MGHRA and YSYEKL. The CDR3 DNA follows: TGCGCCAGCAGCCAAGTCTCTCACCGGGGAGATACGCAGTATTTT. Translating it yields CASSQVSHRGDTQYF.

The CDR3 loop reads CASSIISGRGNEQFF. In DNA form, the CDR3 reads TGTGCCAGTAGTATAATATCAGGGCGGGGTAACGAGCAGTTCTTC. V usage is TRBV19 and J usage is TRBJ2-1; possibly TRBD2 for D (6 bases). The CDR3 consists of 15 residues. V gave up 2 bases and J gave up 10 bases, with 18 bases separating them. CDR1 is LNHDA and CDR2 is SQIVND in the germline V gene (reference sequence).

The V call is TRBV27, the J call TRBJ2-2; 9 positions match TRBD1. In germline, CDR1 is MNHEY, CDR2 SMNVEV (reference sequence). The junction had 8 bases not matched to a gene; V was cut back by 5 bases and J by 7 bases. The CDR3 has 15 residues. The CDR3 bases are TGTGCCAGCAGTAAACAGGGGGCATGGAACGGGGAGCTGTTTTTT. As protein: CASSKQGAWNGELFF.

The chain has TRBV4-1 and TRBJ2-4; a possible D gene is TRBD2 (6 bases). The germline V and J ends were trimmed by 1 base and 2 bases, with 15 bases remaining between them. Germline V CDR1 and CDR2: MGHRA, YSYEKL. CDR3 length equals 17 residues. This CDR3 is CASSQGARGFPKNIQYF. CDR3 coding DNA: TGCGCCAGCAGCCAAGGAGCCCGGGGGTTTCCCAAAAACATTCAGTACTTC.

V is TRBV11-2 and J is TRBJ2-7; TRBD1 might be the D (5 bases). V was pared by 0 bases and J by 2 bases, with 11 bases between. The length of the CDR3 is 15 residues. Germline V gene data show CDR1 as SGHAT and CDR2 as FQNNGV. DNA for the CDR3: TGTGCCAGCAGCTTAGAACGGACAAGCCCCTACGAGCAGTACTTC. As protein: CASSLERTSPYEQYF.

This rearrangement joins TRBV9 to TRBJ2-2; D gene unclear. This CDR3 comprises 13 residues. Trimming took 6 bases from V and 1 from J, leaving 7 bases between them. Germline-derived CDR1 and CDR2 are SGDLS and YYNGEE. The CDR3 region is CASTRKNTGELFF. CDR3 sequence (DNA): TGTGCCAGCACCAGAAAGAACACCGGGGAGCTGTTTTTT.

The V call is TRBV19, the J call TRBJ2-3; D gene ambiguous. Germline CDR1 LNHDA, CDR2 SQIVND (reference sequence). Trimming removed 7 bases from V and 4 bases from J, with 9 bases in between. There are 12 residues in the CDR3. The CDR3 sequence: CASIQYPDTQYF. The DNA of the CDR3 is TGTGCCAGTATTCAGTACCCAGATACGCAGTATTTT.

The rearrangement uses TRBV9 and TRBJ1-2; a possible D gene is TRBD1 (5 bases). The V gene's germline CDR1 is SGDLS and CDR2 YYNGEE. Trimming removed 0 bases from V and 2 bases from J, with 11 bases in between. The CDR3 sequence is 15 residues long. CDR3 protein: CASSVGGLRNYGYTF. The CDR3 DNA follows: TGTGCCAGCAGCGTAGGGGGACTACGGAACTATGGCTACACCTTC.

With regard to this clone: The sample carries other DNA sequences with the same CDR3. The rearrangement joins TRBV4-3 to TRBJ2-7, with TRBD1 matching 8 bases. The CDR3 contains 15 residues. CDR1 and CDR2 (germline): LGHNA, YSLEER. V shed 0 bases and J 4 bases; nucleotides not matched to a gene: 5. In DNA form, the CDR3 reads TGCGCCAGCAGCCAAGATCGTCAGGGGGCATACGAGCAGTACTTC. This translates into CASSQDRQGAYEQYF.

The V gene is TRBV6-5, the J gene TRBJ1-1; D is ambiguous. The CDR3 consists of 15 residues. Trimming stripped 0 bases from V and 0 bases from J, with 8 bases between. Per the germline V gene, CDR1 is MNHEY and CDR2 is SVGAGI. DNA for the CDR3: TGTGCCAGCAGTTACTCCCCCGCTATGAACACTGAAGCTTTCTTT. Its protein is CASSYSPAMNTEAFF.

V is TRBV18 and J is TRBJ1-2, with 9 bases that match TRBD1. CDR1 is KGHSH, CDR2 LQKENI, per germline. V dropped 1 base and J dropped 8; count of bases not matched to a gene: 11. CDR3 length: 16 amino acids. The CDR3 nucleotides read TGTGCCAGCTCACCACTGGAAGCCGGGACAGGGCTCGGCTACACCTTC. Translation gives CASSPLEAGTGLGYTF.

V is TRBV10-3 and J is TRBJ1-6; 10 bases are a match to TRBD1. CDR3 size: 14 residues. Trimming at V came to 7 bases and at J to 8 bases, leaving 5 bases not matched to a gene. The germline V gene has CDR1 ENHRY and CDR2 SYGVKD. For the CDR3, the DNA is TGTGCCATCACCGAAGGGACAGGGGATTCACCCCTCCACTTT. Protein sequence: CAITEGTGDSPLHF.

The chain is built from TRBV18 and TRBJ1-1; 9 bases map to TRBD1. The V gene end was trimmed by 6 bases and the J gene end by 4 bases; junction bases not matched to a gene: 9. Germline loops: CDR1 KGHSH, CDR2 LQKENI. The CDR3 loop spans 15 amino acids. CDR3 sequence: CASSQQGAYGTEAFF. CDR3 bases: TGTGCCAGCTCGCAACAGGGGGCTTACGGCACTGAAGCTTTCTTT.

The gene calls are TRBV7-2 and TRBJ1-1, with 8 nucleotides matching TRBD1. Germline trimming cut 5 bases from V and 1 base from J; bases unmatched to any gene: 3. Per the germline V gene, CDR1 is SGHTA and CDR2 is FQGNSA. CDR3 length: 14 amino acids. This CDR3 is CASSPGQGNTEAFF. The CDR3 region has the DNA TGTGCCAGCAGCCCCGGACAGGGGAACACTGAAGCTTTCTTT.

This clone was found a few times. The rearrangement uses TRBV9 and TRBJ2-5; 15 positions match TRBD2. V lost 4 bases, J lost 4 bases, and 5 bases stayed unmatched. From germline, CDR1 is SGDLS and CDR2 YYNGEE. CDR3 length equals 16 residues. The CDR3 DNA is TGTGCCAGCAGCTCTCGGACTAGCGGGGGGGGAGAGACCCAGTACTTC. This codes for CASSSRTSGGGETQYF.

This clone was found once. This chain uses TRBV19 with TRBJ1-5; D gene uncertain. The CDR3 is made up of 13 amino acids. V dropped 8 bases and J dropped 0 bases, with 8 bases sitting between them. CDR1 is LNHDA, CDR2 SQIVND, per germline (reference sequence). This CDR3 reads CASSTDSNQPQHF. Written as DNA, the CDR3 is TGTGCCAGTTCCACAGATAGCAATCAGCCCCAGCATTTT.

This sequence joins TRBV30 and TRBJ1-6; the D gene is possibly TRBD1 (6 bases). The CDR3 consists of 13 residues. Looked up from germline, CDR1 is GTSNPN and CDR2 is SVGIG (reference sequence). Trimming removed 1 base from V and 5 bases from J, with 6 bases in between. For the CDR3, the DNA is TGTGCCTGGAGTGCAGGGGATAATTCACCCCTCCACTTT. This encodes CAWSAGDNSPLHF.

This clone is a singleton in its sample. The chain recombines TRBV9 with TRBJ2-2, with TRBD2 matching 11 bases. The CDR3 length is 16 residues. Trimming cost V 4 bases and J 1 base; bases outside gene matches: 3. Germline V gene data show CDR1 as SGDLS and CDR2 as YYNGEE. DNA of the CDR3: TGTGCCAGCAGCCCTGGGACTAGCGGGAACACCGGGGAGCTGTTTTTT. Amino acids: CASSPGTSGNTGELFF.

CDR3 sequence reads: CASSVLPRDYEQYF. DNA for the CDR3: TGTGCCAGCAGTGTCCTCCCCAGGGACTACGAGCAGTACTTC. This sequence joins TRBV6-1 and TRBJ2-7, with TRBD1 as a possible D gene (5 bases). Germline CDR1 and CDR2: MNHNS and SASEGT. V lost 4 bases to trimming and J lost 3 bases, with 13 bases between them. The CDR3 runs to 14 residues.

This clone has only a few counts. The rearrangement joins TRBV11-2 to TRBJ1-1; D gene unclear. V was cut by 6 bases and J by 2 bases, with 13 bases left in between. The length of the CDR3 is 14 residues. CDR1 is SGHAT and CDR2 is FQNNGV in the germline V gene. CDR3 bases: TGTGCCAGCAGATCCGGGATACACAACACTGAAGCTTTCTTT. The encoded protein is CASRSGIHNTEAFF. Combining the CDR3 with reference TRBV11-2 and TRBJ1-1 gives the whole variable domain EAGVAQSPRYKIIEKRQSVAFWCNPISGHATLYWYQQILGQGPKLLIQFQNNGVVDDSQLPKDRFSAERLKGVDSTLKIQPAKLEDSAVYLCASRSGIHNTEAFFGQGTRLTVV.

V and J are TRBV7-2 and TRBJ2-4, with D tentatively TRBD2 (6 bases). The germline CDR1 and CDR2 sequences are SGHTA and FQGNSA. The CDR3 length is 16 residues. V was cut by 2 bases and J by 7 bases, with 18 bases left in between. The CDR3 spells CASSLNWGRSGNIQYF. The CDR3 nucleotides are TGTGCCAGCAGCTTAAACTGGGGGAGGTCCGGGAACATTCAGTACTTC.

The chain joins TRBV30 to TRBJ1-2, with a tentative D call TRBD1 (6 bases). Trimming pared 2 bases from V and 7 bases from J, leaving 11 bases between. In germline, CDR1 is GTSNPN, CDR2 SVGIG (reference sequence). The CDR3 is made up of 12 amino acids. CDR3 amino acids: CAWSRGGSGYTF. In DNA, the CDR3 is TGTGCCTGGAGTAGAGGGGGTAGTGGCTACACCTTC.

The rearrangement links TRBV27 to TRBJ2-3, with 8 positions matching TRBD2. The CDR3 sequence is 15 residues long. V shed 2 bases, J shed 7 bases, and the junction held 8 bases outside the gene matches. Germline V lookup: CDR1 MNHEY, CDR2 SMNVEV (reference sequence). Here the CDR3 reads CASSLAGGVMNTQYF. DNA of the CDR3: TGTGCCAGCAGTTTAGCGGGGGGTGTTATGAATACGCAGTATTTT.

The rearrangement uses TRBV19 and TRBJ2-3; possibly TRBD2 for D (6 bases). The CDR3 contains 14 residues. Germline loops: CDR1 LNHDA, CDR2 SQIVND (reference sequence). Trimming took 1 base from V and 1 from J, leaving 6 bases between them. CDR3 sequence (DNA): TGTGCCAGTAGTATAGCTAGCGGCACAGATACGCAGTATTTT. Translating gives CASSIASGTDTQYF.

This clone was detected only a few times. CDR3 DNA sequence: TGTGCCAGCTCACCCAGGGTTTTGGGGACTGAAGCTTTCTTT. It encodes CASSPRVLGTEAFF. This chain links TRBV18 with TRBJ1-1; D is possibly TRBD1 (5 bases). Trimming took 3 bases from V and 5 from J, leaving 13 bases between them. CDR3 length: 14 residues. The germline gives CDR1 KGHSH, CDR2 LQKENI. The whole variable domain, filled in from reference TRBV18 and TRBJ1-1, reads NAGVMQNPRHLVRRRGQEARLRCSPMKGHSHVYWYRQLPEEGLKFMVYLQKENIIDESGMPKERFSAEFPKEGPSILRIQQVVRGDSAAYFCASSPRVLGTEAFFGQGTRLTVV.

Note on this clone: One end of the junction fails to match germline, which may point to a read error. V gene TRBV4-1 combines with J gene TRBJ1-5; perhaps TRBD1 as D (6 bases). Germline V CDR1 and CDR2: MGHRA, YSYEKL. The CDR3 has 17 amino acids. CDR3 region: CAGSPMGGATGGQPQHF. The DNA for the CDR3 is TGCGCCGGCAGCCCGATGGGGGGGGCGACGGGGGGTCAGCCCCAGCATTTT.

The chain carries TRBV6-4 and TRBJ2-7; D possibly corresponds to TRBD2 (6 bases). Germline V gene sequence: CDR1 MRHNA, CDR2 SNTAGT. This CDR3 has 14 residues. Deletions cut 5 bases from V and 2 bases from J, with 13 bases between. This chain's CDR3 is CASSRLAVPYEQYF. Here the CDR3 DNA reads TGTGCCAGCAGTAGGTTAGCGGTTCCCTACGAGCAGTACTTC.

The chain recombines TRBV10-3 with TRBJ1-5; perhaps TRBD1 as D (6 bases). CDR1 and CDR2 (germline): ENHRY, SYGVKD. The CDR3 spans 13 residues. V was clipped by 7 bases and J by 4 bases, with 11 bases between them. CDR3: CAIKDSGNQPQHF. CDR3 bases: TGTGCCATCAAGGACAGCGGAAATCAGCCCCAGCATTTT.

The CDR3 reads CASSGDNYEQYF. The CDR3 coding sequence is TGTGCCAGCAGTGGCGACAACTACGAGCAGTACTTC. The chain carries TRBV6-1 and TRBJ2-7; unclear D gene. CDR1 and CDR2 (germline): MNHNS, SASEGT. V lost 4 bases, J lost 3 bases, and 7 bases lay in between. CDR3 length: 12 amino acids.

This clone has a single count. The rearrangement joins TRBV10-3 to TRBJ1-1, with 7 bases lining up with TRBD1. This CDR3 is built from 14 residues. Unmatched junction bases numbered 6, after V lost 7 bases and J lost 1 base. Per the germline V gene, CDR1 is ENHRY and CDR2 is SYGVKD. In DNA, the CDR3 is TGTGCCATCAATAGGGGGCTGGGGAACACTGAAGCTTTCTTT. Residues: CAINRGLGNTEAFF.